The source of this T cell receptor (beta chain) is a study of T-cell memory formation after mild COVID-19. With regard to this clonotype: The target antigen is unknown.

TCR alpha and TCR beta cDNA libraries carrying sample barcodes and UMIs came from 5'RACE with constant-segment primers. TCRdb processed the 5' RACE reads anew with MiXCR; each CDR3 protein has one entry. The top ten clones hold about a fifth of a sample with hundreds of thousands of distinct CDR3 sequences, about a sixth of them seen once. Per the germline V gene, CDR1 is DFQATT and CDR2 is SNEGSKA (reference sequence). This CDR3 is built from 17 residues. V lost 5 bases and J 3 bases, leaving 23 bases between the germline ends. Study-level points and caveats: Pre-infection memory carried some responding clones, suggesting that cross-reactive memory joined.

The chain couples TRBV20-1 to TRBJ1-5; D is perhaps TRBD1 (5 bases). Sequencing used PBMCs or a T cell subset sorted from them (not recorded which). The origin of this receptor is a man between 18 and 29 years old who had mild COVID-19 (a few samples of this study predate the infection). Cell type and time point are not known. The CDR3 protein is CSAPSLGGGVSNQPQHF. The CDR3 DNA sequence: TGCAGTGCTCCCTCATTGGGGGGTGGGGTATCCAATCAGCCCCAGCATTTT.